One sample yielded the 25 T cell receptor beta chains listed below, sequenced in a study of naive and memory T cell subsets. Both TRBC1 and TRBC2 were covered by a beta constant-region primer of two equimolar oligonucleotides. TCRdb called the UMI-ligation and nested PCR reads again in MiXCR, with one record for every CDR3 protein. The sample carries 84,000 or so distinct CDR3 sequences, around 6.5% recorded once. The sequenced sample was central memory CD4+ T cells from blood. These receptors all stem from a human donor in good health.

This rearrangement joins TRBV3-1 to TRBJ2-1, with D possibly being TRBD2 (7 bases). Germline V gives CDR1 LGHDT, CDR2 YNNKEL (reference sequence). The V end was cut by 0 bases, the J end by 7 bases, with 16 bases between. The CDR3 length is 16 residues. The CDR3 sequence is CASSQEGGGRRNEQFF. The CDR3 coding sequence is TGTGCCAGCAGCCAAGAAGGGGGGGGGCGTCGAAATGAGCAGTTCTTC.

This clonotype was recorded many times. This rearrangement joins TRBV6-6 to TRBJ2-3; the D is unclear. The CDR3 contains 16 residues. Germline CDR1 and CDR2: MNHNY and SVGAGI (reference sequence). Between the trimmed V and J ends, which lost 4 bases and 3 bases, there was a span of 17 bases. For the CDR3, the DNA is TGTGCCAGCAGTTCAAGACCGTCCGCGGCAACAGATACGCAGTATTTT. Translation: CASSSRPSAATDTQYF.

The chain couples TRBV9 to TRBJ1-2, with a weak D call TRBD1 (5 bases). The V end lost 0 bases, the J end lost 7 bases, and 13 bases lay between the germline ends. This CDR3 region has 14 residues. Looked up from germline, CDR1 is SGDLS and CDR2 is YYNGEE. CDR3 sequence (DNA): TGTGCCAGCAGCGTAGAGATCCAGGGTGGTGGCTACACCTTC. Translating gives CASSVEIQGGGYTF.

This clonotype has at least ten counts. The chain employs TRBV28 and TRBJ2-7, with unresolved D. V was cut by 8 bases and J by 2 bases, with 10 bases left in between. The CDR3 length is 12 residues. Germline values: CDR1 MDHEN, CDR2 SYDVKM. The CDR3 sequence is CASSSTPYEQYF. The CDR3 nucleotides read TGTGCCAGCTCATCAACCCCCTACGAGCAGTACTTC.

This clonotype has at least ten counts. The rearrangement joins TRBV9 to TRBJ2-3; D gene ambiguous. CDR1 is SGDLS and CDR2 is YYNGEE in the germline V gene. The CDR3 is made up of 15 amino acids. Trimming removed 0 bases from V and 3 bases from J, with 11 bases in between. CDR3 DNA sequence: TGTGCCAGCAGCGTAGAAGTTGGGTGGACAGATACGCAGTATTTT. This gives the protein CASSVEVGWTDTQYF.

The chain has TRBV14 and TRBJ1-6; D is uncertain. The CDR3 covers 16 residues. The germline V and J ends were trimmed by 1 base and 9 bases, with 16 bases remaining between them. Germline CDR1 is SGHDN and CDR2 is FVKESK. CDR3 nucleotides: TGTGCCAGCAGCCAAGTGATCGGACGGAAGAGTTCACCCCTCCACTTT. Protein: CASSQVIGRKSSPLHF.

This clonotype turned up a few times. The J gene is TRBJ1-1, the V gene TRBV4-3; D remains unclear. The CDR3 length is 13 residues. CDR1 is LGHNA and CDR2 is YSLEER in the germline V gene. V gave up 6 bases and J gave up 4 bases, with 12 bases separating them. The CDR3: CASRSRRSTEAFF. CDR3 in DNA: TGCGCCAGCAGATCCCGGAGATCCACTGAAGCTTTCTTT.

The rearrangement joins TRBV15 to TRBJ2-1; D unclear. V lost 4 bases, J lost 6 bases, and 10 bases lay in between. CDR1 and CDR2 from the germline V gene are LNHNV and YYDKDF (reference sequence). The CDR3 runs 13 residues. CDR3 in DNA: TGTGCCACCAGCACGAGGAGTAGCAATGAGCAGTTCTTC. It codes for CATSTRSSNEQFF. Using reference TRBV15 and TRBJ2-1 for the parts outside the CDR3, the full variable domain is DAMVIQNPRYQVTQFGKPVTLSCSQTLNHNVMYWYQQKSSQAPKLLFHYYDKDFNNEADTPDNFQSRRPNTSFCFLDIRSPGLGDTAMYLCATSTRSSNEQFFGPGTRLTVL.

This clonotype was detected ten times or more. The rearrangement joins TRBV18 to TRBJ2-5, with D perhaps TRBD1 (6 bases). The germline V gene has CDR1 KGHSH and CDR2 LQKENI. CDR3 length: 14 amino acids. Trimming took off 2 bases at V and 3 bases at J, with 10 bases between the two ends. CDR3 in amino acids: CASSPLAGEETQYF. CDR3 bases: TGTGCCAGCTCACCATTGGCAGGGGAAGAGACCCAGTACTTC.

This clonotype was recorded many times. This sequence joins TRBV10-3 and TRBJ2-3; unclear D gene. V lost 7 bases, J lost 3 bases, and 11 bases lay in between. This CDR3 is built from 13 residues. CDR1 ENHRY and CDR2 SYGVKD come from the germline V gene. CDR3 nucleotide sequence: TGTGCCATCAAATACTTGGGGACAGATACGCAGTATTTT. Amino acids: CAIKYLGTDTQYF.

There are many counts of this clonotype. V usage is TRBV27 and J usage is TRBJ2-6; no clear D. V was pared by 3 bases and J by 4 bases, with 7 bases between. Germline CDR1 and CDR2: MNHEY and SMNVEV (reference sequence). The CDR3 length is 14 residues. CDR3 region: CASSLLSGANVLTF. In nucleotides, the CDR3 is TGTGCCAGCAGTTTGCTGTCAGGGGCCAACGTCCTGACTTTC. Supplemented by reference TRBV27 and TRBJ2-6, the full variable domain reads EAQVTQNPRYLITVTGKKLTVTCSQNMNHEYMSWYRQDPGLGLRQIYYSMNVEVTDKGDVPEGYKVSRKEKRNFPLILESPSPNQTSLYFCASSLLSGANVLTFGAGSRLTVL.

The V gene is TRBV12-3 or TRBV12-4, the J gene TRBJ2-1, with 9 bases matching TRBD1. J was trimmed by 3 bases and V by 6 bases; bases with no gene match: 6. The CDR3 runs to 15 residues. Here the CDR3 DNA reads TGTGCCAGCAGAGCCGGGACAGGGAGCTACAATGAGCAGTTCTTC. It translates to CASRAGTGSYNEQFF.

This clonotype was counted ten times or more. The chain links TRBV19 to TRBJ2-5; TRBD1 is a possible D gene (6 bases). This CDR3 has 15 amino acids. Germline CDR1 is LNHDA and CDR2 is SQIVND (reference sequence). V was shortened by 3 bases and J by 0 bases, with 11 bases between the two germline ends. The CDR3 region has the DNA TGTGCCAGTAGTATGTCCCGGGACAACCAAGAGACCCAGTACTTC. Translation gives CASSMSRDNQETQYF. Full variable domain (rest looked up from reference TRBV19 and TRBJ2-5): DGGITQSPKYLFRKEGQNVTLSCEQNLNHDAMYWYRQDPGQGLRLIYYSQIVNDFQKGDIAEGYSVSREKKESFPLTVTSAQKNPTAFYLCASSMSRDNQETQYFGPGTRLLVL.

The CDR3 loop is CASSSRLANPGAKNIQYF. DNA for the CDR3: TGTGCCAGCAGTTCTAGACTAGCCAACCCCGGGGCCAAAAACATTCAGTACTTC. This chain links TRBV27 with TRBJ2-4, with 7 bases that match TRBD2. The germline V gene has CDR1 MNHEY and CDR2 SMNVEV (reference sequence). Trimming took 4 bases from V and 1 from J; bases not matched to a gene: 13. CDR3 length: 18 residues.

At least ten counts were recorded for this clonotype. CDR3 loop: CASSRQGVELRTEAFF. The CDR3 region has the DNA TGTGCCAGCAGTCGACAGGGGGTTGAATTAAGGACTGAAGCTTTCTTT. The rearrangement links TRBV2 to TRBJ1-1; 9 bases line up with TRBD1. From germline, CDR1 is SNHLY and CDR2 FYNNEI. The CDR3 extends over 16 amino acids. The V gene end was trimmed by 5 bases and the J gene end by 5 bases; junction bases not matched to a gene: 12.

This clonotype came up many times. CDR3: CASSRTPNTEAFF. The CDR3, as DNA: TGTGCCAGCAGCAGGACACCGAACACTGAAGCTTTCTTT. This chain joins TRBV7-7 and TRBJ1-1; tentatively, D is TRBD1 (5 bases). Germline V lookup: CDR1 SSHAT, CDR2 FNYEAQ (reference sequence). The CDR3 totals 13 residues. Trimming cost V 5 bases and J 1 base, with 8 bases left between them.

This clonotype was detected many times. The chain has TRBV30 and TRBJ1-1; D ambiguous. V shed 3 bases and J shed 1 base, with 9 bases lying between them. CDR3 length: 13 residues. CDR1 is GTSNPN and CDR2 is SVGIG in the germline V gene (reference sequence). This chain's CDR3 is CAWRTRRNTEAFF. The CDR3 DNA follows: TGTGCCTGGAGGACGCGACGGAACACTGAAGCTTTCTTT.

This clonotype was seen repeatedly, ten times or more. The J gene is TRBJ2-7, the V gene TRBV20-1, with TRBD1 matching over 9 bases. CDR3 length equals 16 residues. V shed 1 base and J 3 bases; nucleotides not matched to a gene: 10. Germline-derived CDR1 and CDR2 are DFQATT and SNEGSKA (reference sequence). The CDR3 coding sequence is TGCAGTGCTAGAGCCTCGGGACAGGGTGGAAGCTACGAGCAGTACTTC. This gives the protein CSARASGQGGSYEQYF.

This rearrangement joins TRBV20-1 to TRBJ1-5, with TRBD1 matching 7 bases. Germline trimming cut 0 bases from V and 0 bases from J; bases unmatched to any gene: 8. Germline V lookup: CDR1 DFQATT, CDR2 SNEGSKA (reference sequence). The CDR3 has 17 residues. CDR3 coding DNA: TGCAGTGCTAGAGAGGCCAGGGGGACATATAGCAATCAGCCCCAGCATTTT. Encoded protein: CSAREARGTYSNQPQHF.

The V and J genes are TRBV20-1 and TRBJ1-2; D may be TRBD1 (5 bases). Germline lookup yields CDR1 DFQATT and CDR2 SNEGSKA (reference sequence). The length of the CDR3 is 13 residues. Trimming removed 6 bases at V and 1 base at J, with 12 bases between. CDR3 residues: CSAPGRINYGYTF. CDR3 DNA sequence: TGCAGTGCACCGGGACGGATTAACTATGGCTACACCTTC.

The CDR3 DNA is TGTGCCAGCAGTTTGTTAGGTAGGGCAGGGATCAATGAGCAGTTCTTC. Amino acids: CASSLLGRAGINEQFF. The chain couples TRBV12-3 or TRBV12-4 to TRBJ2-1, with D perhaps TRBD1 (5 bases). Trimming pared 3 bases from V and 6 bases from J, leaving 18 bases between. The CDR3 length is 16 residues.

There are many counts of this clonotype. The chain couples TRBV20-1 to TRBJ1-3, with TRBD1 matching over 9 bases. This CDR3 spans 16 amino acids. The trim removed 3 bases at V and 2 bases at J, leaving 8 bases unmatched. Germline CDR1 is DFQATT and CDR2 is SNEGSKA (reference sequence). The CDR3 sequence: CSARAPGQGAGNTIYF. The DNA of the CDR3 is TGCAGTGCTAGGGCACCGGGACAGGGAGCTGGAAACACCATATATTTT.

There are many counts of this clonotype. The chain carries TRBV29-1 and TRBJ2-5; tentatively, D is TRBD1 or TRBD2 (5 bases each). CDR1 SQVTM and CDR2 ANQGSEA come from the germline V gene. Trimming took off 7 bases at V and 4 bases at J, with 16 bases between the two ends. The CDR3 totals 13 residues. The CDR3 DNA follows: TGCAGCGCGGGACGCCCTATGGGAGAGACCCAGTACTTC. This sequence encodes CSAGRPMGETQYF.

This clonotype showed up just a few times. V and J are TRBV6-2 or TRBV6-3 and TRBJ2-5; D unclear. Trimming took 4 bases from V and 14 from J, leaving 14 bases between them. This CDR3 is 11 amino acids long. Germline lookup yields CDR1 MNHEY and CDR2 SVGEGT. The CDR3 protein is CASSFASLSYF. In DNA, the CDR3 is TGTGCCAGCAGTTTCGCCTCGCTTAGCTACTTC.

V usage is TRBV20-1 and J usage is TRBJ2-5; D remains unclear. The CDR3 totals 13 residues. Looked up from germline, CDR1 is DFQATT and CDR2 is SNEGSKA (reference sequence). V was clipped by 5 bases and J by 10 bases, with 20 bases between them. The CDR3 reads CSAYPEAKKIQYF. As DNA, the CDR3 is TGCAGTGCTTACCCCGAGGCCAAGAAGATCCAGTACTTC.